Each of the 31 T cell receptor beta chains below was sequenced from the same sample in a study of shared clonotypes between healthy human individuals. Clones were sequenced by immunoSEQ multiplex PCR, and TCRdb holds only the in-frame ones, with some missing. The sample gives roughly 2 million clones, 95% of which show up once; roughly 0.13% is in the top ten. Source material: naive CD4+ T cells sorted from blood. Stated subset: CD45RA+ positively selected. The origin of the receptors is a man younger than 30 in good health.

The chain recombines TRBV5-1 with TRBJ2-7; TRBD1 might be the D (5 bases). The CDR3 loop spans 14 amino acids. Trimming pared 2 bases from V and 3 bases from J, leaving 12 bases between. In germline, CDR1 is SGHRS, CDR2 YFSETQ. The CDR3 sequence: CASSFWTSNYEQYF. CDR3 sequence (DNA): TGCGCCAGCAGCTTCTGGACAAGTAACTACGAGCAGTACTTC.

As to this clone: The junction departs from the called germline gene at one end, perhaps through a read error. At the DNA level, this CDR3 is encoded by other sequences in the same sample as well. V gene TRBV6-5 combines with J gene TRBJ2-2; the D gene is possibly TRBD2 (5 bases). The CDR3 loop spans 14 amino acids. Germline CDR1 reads MNHEY; CDR2 reads SVGAGI. CDR3 region: CASSEIRYTGELFF. CDR3 bases: TGTGCCAGCAGCGAGATAAGATACACCGGGGAGCTATTTTTT.

V and J are TRBV5-6 and TRBJ1-1, with 10 bases fitting TRBD1. The V segment lost 0 bases and the J segment 4 bases; nucleotides outside the gene matches: 6. The CDR3 is made up of 16 amino acids. Germline loops: CDR1 SGHDT, CDR2 YYEEEE. CDR3 region: CASSLGIGTGATEAFF. DNA for the CDR3: TGTGCCAGCAGCTTGGGAATTGGGACAGGGGCCACTGAAGCTTTCTTT.

This clone was seen a single time. The chain's CDR3 is CASSLDGGIHEQFF. Written as DNA, the CDR3 is TGTGCCAGCAGCTTAGATGGAGGGATCCATGAGCAGTTCTTC. This chain connects TRBV11-2 to TRBJ2-1, with D maybe TRBD2 (6 bases). CDR1 is SGHAT and CDR2 is FQNNGV in the germline V gene. This CDR3 has 14 amino acids. Trimming removed 0 bases at V and 8 bases at J, with 11 bases between. The variable domain in full, with the rest retrieved from reference TRBV11-2 and TRBJ2-1, is EAGVAQSPRYKIIEKRQSVAFWCNPISGHATLYWYQQILGQGPKLLIQFQNNGVVDDSQLPKDRFSAERLKGVDSTLKIQPAKLEDSAVYLCASSLDGGIHEQFFGPGTRLTVL.

This clone was counted a single time. This chain links TRBV11-2 with TRBJ2-7, with TRBD2 matching 9 bases. J lost 6 bases, V lost 3 bases, and 9 bases had no gene match. Germline CDR1 is SGHAT and CDR2 is FQNNGV. The CDR3 covers 15 residues. As DNA, the CDR3 is TGTGCCAGCAGCTTCGCGGGGGGGCTGGGAGGCGAGCAGTACTTC. Its translation: CASSFAGGLGGEQYF.

V gene TRBV4-1 combines with J gene TRBJ1-2; D not certain. Germline CDR1 and CDR2: MGHRA and YSYEKL. V was shortened by 0 bases and J by 8 bases, with 19 bases between the two germline ends. The CDR3 sequence is 16 residues long. The DNA for the CDR3 is TGCGCCAGCAGCCAAGAAGCCGTGTCCGGAGTGAAAGGCTACACCTTC. Amino acid sequence: CASSQEAVSGVKGYTF.

Regarding this clone: The sample has other DNA sequences that encode this CDR3 too. This chain joins TRBV5-1 and TRBJ1-1; weak D call: TRBD1 (5 bases). Germline V gene sequence: CDR1 SGHRS, CDR2 YFSETQ. Trimming took 0 bases from V and 5 from J, leaving 14 bases between them. The CDR3 totals 15 residues. Written as DNA, the CDR3 is TGCGCCAGCAGCTTGGGTTCAGGGAGTGGTACTGAAGCTTTCTTT. Translated: CASSLGSGSGTEAFF.

The rearrangement links TRBV11-2 to TRBJ1-1, with D hard to call. The CDR3 has 14 residues. Germline-derived CDR1 and CDR2 are SGHAT and FQNNGV. The V end was cut by 3 bases, the J end by 1 base, with 9 bases between. The CDR3 spells CASSLTVGNTEAFF. The CDR3 region has the DNA TGTGCCAGCAGCTTGACCGTGGGGAACACTGAAGCTTTCTTT.

The V call is TRBV2, the J call TRBJ2-3; a weak D match, TRBD2 (6 bases). The V end lost 3 bases, the J end lost 2 bases, and 12 bases lay between the germline ends. Germline CDR1 is SNHLY and CDR2 is FYNNEI. The length of the CDR3 is 15 residues. Here the CDR3 reads CASSERGSPTDTQYF. CDR3 in DNA: TGTGCCAGCAGTGAGCGGGGATCCCCCACAGATACGCAGTATTTT.

The rearrangement joins TRBV14 to TRBJ2-3; D call uncertain. Germline-derived CDR1 and CDR2 are SGHDN and FVKESK. V lost 1 base and J lost 4, with 9 bases in between. The CDR3 has 14 residues. The CDR3, as DNA: TGTGCCAGCAGCCAAGGTCCCGCCGCAGATACGCAGTATTTT. It translates to CASSQGPAADTQYF.

The CDR3 is CASSLLPGGGEKLFF. The CDR3 DNA follows: TGCGCCAGCAGCTTGCTACCCGGAGGGGGTGAAAAACTGTTTTTT. The chain combines TRBV5-1 with TRBJ1-4; D may be TRBD1 (6 bases). Germline lookup yields CDR1 SGHRS and CDR2 YFSETQ. The CDR3 runs to 15 residues. V shed 1 base and J shed 7 bases, with 14 bases lying between them.

The chain links TRBV5-8 to TRBJ2-4, with 10 bases lining up with TRBD1. The CDR3 contains 17 residues. Germline V lookup: CDR1 SGHTS, CDR2 YDEGEE. Trimming at V came to 3 bases and at J to 0 bases, leaving 6 bases not matched to a gene. The CDR3 region is CASSSRTGGLAKNIQYF. CDR3 DNA: TGTGCCAGCAGCTCACGGACAGGGGGTCTAGCCAAAAACATTCAGTACTTC. Full variable domain (missing parts from reference TRBV5-8 and TRBJ2-4): EAGVTQSPTHLIKTRGQQATLRCSPISGHTSVYWYQQALGLGLQFLLWYDEGEERNRGNFPPRFSGRQFPNYSSELNVNALELEDSALYLCASSSRTGGLAKNIQYFGAGTRLSVL.

This chain joins TRBV9 and TRBJ1-2, with D maybe TRBD1 (5 bases). Trimming pared 3 bases from V and 3 bases from J, leaving 12 bases between. The CDR3 covers 14 residues. Germline V lookup: CDR1 SGDLS, CDR2 YYNGEE. CDR3 DNA sequence: TGTGCCAGCAGCGGAGTGGGGGTTTACTATGGCTACACCTTC. Protein: CASSGVGVYYGYTF.

The V call is TRBV21-1, the J call TRBJ1-4. TRBV21-1 is reported as a pseudogene. The CDR3 covers 13 residues. This CDR3 is CASSLRGPEKLFF. For the CDR3, the DNA is TGTGCCAGCAGCCTCCGGGGTCCGGAAAAACTGTTTTTT.

The rearrangement links TRBV28 to TRBJ2-5; tentatively, D is TRBD1 or TRBD2 (6 bases each). The V and J ends lost 7 bases and 4 bases respectively, with 13 bases between them. The CDR3 spans 13 residues. CDR1 MDHEN and CDR2 SYDVKM come from the germline V gene. The CDR3 DNA follows: TGTGCCAGCAAGGGGGGCGTAGCAGAGACCCAGTACTTC. Amino acid sequence: CASKGGVAETQYF.

The V and J genes are TRBV30 and TRBJ2-3, with D uncertain. Trimming took 5 bases from V and 3 from J, leaving 9 bases between them. The CDR3 consists of 12 residues. Germline CDR1 and CDR2: GTSNPN and SVGIG (reference sequence). CDR3 in amino acids: CAWGQMTDTQYF. The CDR3 region has the DNA TGTGCCTGGGGTCAGATGACAGATACGCAGTATTTT.

The V gene is TRBV18, the J gene TRBJ2-6, with D possibly TRBD2 on 6 matching bases. Between the trimmed V and J ends, which lost 5 bases and 0 bases, there was a span of 14 bases. The CDR3 runs to 17 residues. Germline V gene lookup returns CDR1 KGHSH and CDR2 LQKENI. CDR3 sequence reads: CASSTQLGGSGANVLTF. Here the CDR3 DNA reads TGTGCCAGCTCAACCCAATTGGGGGGCTCTGGGGCCAACGTCCTGACTTTC.

The chain employs TRBV5-6 and TRBJ2-7; 9 bases match TRBD1. Germline CDR1 SGHDT, CDR2 YYEEEE. The V and J ends lost 1 base and 3 bases, in that order; junction bases with no gene match: 5. This CDR3 spans 15 amino acids. CDR3 in DNA: TGTGCCAGCAGCTTGCTTGAGACAGGGGGCTACGAGCAGTACTTC. It is translated as CASSLLETGGYEQYF.

Comment on this clone: The sample contains more than one DNA sequence encoding this CDR3. This chain uses TRBV2 with TRBJ2-7, with D perhaps TRBD1 (6 bases). CDR1 and CDR2 from the germline V gene are SNHLY and FYNNEI. The CDR3 extends over 12 amino acids. V gave up 4 bases and J gave up 5 bases, with 9 bases separating them. The CDR3 DNA sequence: TGTGCCAGCAGTGCACAGGGCAACGAGCAGTACTTC. It specifies CASSAQGNEQYF.

The V call is TRBV7-2, the J call TRBJ2-1; D gene uncertain. The germline V gene encodes CDR1 SGHTA and CDR2 FQGNSA. Trimming cost V 3 bases and J 6 bases, with 9 bases left between them. The CDR3 contains 13 residues. The CDR3 nucleotides read TGTGCCAGCAGCTTCCTCCAGGTCAATGAGCAGTTCTTC. Translation: CASSFLQVNEQFF.

This chain uses TRBV29-1 with TRBJ2-1, with TRBD2 identical over 11 bases. V gave up 5 bases and J gave up 9 bases; unmatched junction bases: 12. Germline V lookup: CDR1 SQVTM, CDR2 ANQGSEA. There are 15 residues in the CDR3. The CDR3 loop is CSVSIGSGRAPEQFF. As DNA, the CDR3 is TGCAGCGTTTCAATTGGTAGCGGGAGGGCCCCTGAGCAGTTCTTC.

The V call is TRBV5-1, the J call TRBJ1-1; TRBD1 matches 8 bases. The CDR3 contains 15 residues. The germline V gene encodes CDR1 SGHRS and CDR2 YFSETQ. V lost 0 bases and J lost 5; bases outside the gene matches: 6. Written as DNA, the CDR3 is TGCGCCAGCAGCTTGGTTTCAGGGGGCATTACTGAAGCTTTCTTT. Encoded protein: CASSLVSGGITEAFF.

The chain is built from TRBV30 and TRBJ1-2; 10 bases are shared with TRBD1. The CDR3 loop spans 17 amino acids. J gave up 2 bases and V 1 base, and 10 bases lay outside the gene matches. CDR1 and CDR2 from the germline V gene are GTSNPN and SVGIG (reference sequence). The CDR3 protein is CAWSGALTDRGNYGYTF. CDR3 coding DNA: TGTGCCTGGAGTGGGGCCCTTACGGACAGGGGGAACTATGGCTACACCTTC.

Only one count was recorded for this clone. The chain uses TRBV9 and TRBJ2-1; 12 nucleotides agree with TRBD2. In germline, CDR1 is SGDLS, CDR2 YYNGEE. This CDR3 has 17 amino acids. The V and J ends lost 0 bases and 8 bases, in that order; junction bases with no gene match: 9. In DNA, the CDR3 is TGTGCCAGCAGCGTAGGTCCCATGACTAGCGGGAGCCATGAGCAGTTCTTC. Its protein is CASSVGPMTSGSHEQFF.

This clone was seen a single time. The chain couples TRBV7-2 to TRBJ1-2, with 7 nucleotides matching TRBD1. This CDR3 has 13 amino acids. The germline gives CDR1 SGHTA, CDR2 FQGNSA. Trimming removed 7 bases from V and 6 bases from J; junction bases left unmatched: 8. The DNA of the CDR3 is TGTGCCAGCACCCCGGACAGGATGCATGGCTACACCTTC. Translated, it gives CASTPDRMHGYTF.

The chain combines TRBV2 with TRBJ1-5; D is uncertain. Looked up from germline, CDR1 is SNHLY and CDR2 is FYNNEI. V lost 7 bases to trimming and J lost 1 base, with 11 bases between them. This CDR3 is 14 amino acids long. In DNA form, the CDR3 reads TGTGCCAGCACAGGACTGTTCAGCAATCAGCCCCAGCATTTT. It codes for CASTGLFSNQPQHF.

The rearrangement links TRBV5-6 to TRBJ1-2, with 8 bases fitting TRBD1. Germline CDR1 reads SGHDT; CDR2 reads YYEEEE. This CDR3 has 14 residues. Losses at the gene ends were 1 base for V and 8 bases for J; bases not matched to a gene: 7. CDR3 region: CASSLFQGAYGYTF. CDR3 DNA: TGTGCCAGCAGCTTGTTCCAGGGGGCGTACGGCTACACCTTC. Supplemented by reference TRBV5-6 and TRBJ1-2, the full variable domain reads DAGVTQSPTHLIKTRGQQVTLRCSPKSGHDTVSWYQQALGQGPQFIFQYYEEEERQRGNFPDRFSGHQFPNYSSELNVNALLLGDSALYLCASSLFQGAYGYTFGSGTRLTVV.

This chain connects TRBV11-2 to TRBJ2-5; 10 bases map to TRBD2. Trimming cost V 6 bases and J 2 bases; bases outside gene matches: 3. The CDR3 covers 14 residues. CDR1 is SGHAT, CDR2 FQNNGV, per germline. The DNA of the CDR3 is TGTGCCAGCAGGATAGCGGGGGGACAAGAGACCCAGTACTTC. It translates to CASRIAGGQETQYF. The full variable domain, in which reference TRBV11-2 and TRBJ2-5 provide the parts outside the CDR3, is EAGVAQSPRYKIIEKRQSVAFWCNPISGHATLYWYQQILGQGPKLLIQFQNNGVVDDSQLPKDRFSAERLKGVDSTLKIQPAKLEDSAVYLCASRIAGGQETQYFGPGTRLLVL.

This clone showed up just once. This chain joins TRBV2 and TRBJ2-7; TRBD2 agrees at 10 bases. From germline, CDR1 is SNHLY and CDR2 FYNNEI. J lost 5 bases, V lost 4 bases, and 5 bases had no gene match. The CDR3 length is 14 residues. The CDR3 loop reads CASSAWTSGNEQYF. The CDR3 coding sequence is TGTGCCAGCAGTGCTTGGACTAGCGGTAACGAGCAGTACTTC.

The chain carries TRBV5-1 and TRBJ1-3; a weak D match, TRBD1 (6 bases). CDR3 length: 14 amino acids. The germline V gene encodes CDR1 SGHRS and CDR2 YFSETQ. Trimming stripped 4 bases from V and 1 base from J, with 9 bases between. CDR3 protein: CASSAQGSGNTIYF. CDR3 sequence (DNA): TGCGCCAGCAGCGCACAGGGTTCTGGAAACACCATATATTTT.

This rearrangement joins TRBV5-1 to TRBJ2-3; TRBD2 is a possible D gene (5 bases). The ends were cut back, 4 bases at V and 0 bases at J, with 9 bases in the middle. CDR1 is SGHRS and CDR2 is YFSETQ in the germline V gene. The CDR3 extends over 14 amino acids. The CDR3 protein is CASSNEGSTDTQYF. Written as DNA, the CDR3 is TGCGCCAGCAGCAACGAGGGTAGCACAGATACGCAGTATTTT. Variable domain in full (rest from reference TRBV5-1 and TRBJ2-3): KAGVTQTPRYLIKTRGQQVTLSCSPISGHRSVSWYQQTPGQGLQFLFEYFSETQRNKGNFPGRFSGRQFSNSRSEMNVSTLELGDSALYLCASSNEGSTDTQYFGPGTRLTVL.